These T cell receptor beta chains were read from a single sample in a study of blood T cell repertoires in COVID-19. The method was immunoSEQ multiplex PCR; TCRdb's version includes in-frame clones alone and lacks a portion of them. The data contain just under 150,000 clones, around 87% of them singletons. Sequenced material: peripheral blood. These receptors were obtained from a middle-aged man who had recovered from COVID-19. CDR3s include the opening cysteine and the closing phenylalanine or tryptophan. D genes are given only for firm matches. Only part of the rows carry a size: once, few, many, or a class if the clone is expanded.

j_call d_call clone_size v_call cdr3_nt cdr3_aa
TRBJ2-3 TRBD2 NA TRBV5-4 TGTGCCAGCAGCGGGACTAGCGGGATAGGCACAGATACGCAGTATTTT CASSGTSGIGTDTQYF
TRBJ1-2 TRBD1 NA TRBV30 TGTGCCTGGAGGGGCCTACTCGTCCAGACAGGGTATGGCTACACCTTC CAWRGLLVQTGYGYTF
TRBJ2-1 NA NA TRBV9 TGTGCCAGCAGCGTAGTCGCTAGCGATTACAATGAGCAGTTCTTC CASSVVASDYNEQFF
TRBJ2-1 NA NA TRBV5-1 TGCGCCAGCAGCTCCGGACTGAATGAGCAGTTCTTC CASSSGLNEQFF
TRBJ1-2 NA NA TRBV30 TGTGCCTGGAGCCCAGGACAGAGTCGCTATGGCTACACCTTC CAWSPGQSRYGYTF
TRBJ1-1 NA NA TRBV29-1 TGCAGCGTTGAAGATCGGGGATGGGGAGCTTTCTTT CSVEDRGWGAFF
TRBJ2-1 TRBD1 NA TRBV19 TGTGCCAGTAGCCAAACAGGGGGCGATTACAATGAGCAGTTCTTC CASSQTGGDYNEQFF
TRBJ1-5 TRBD1 NA TRBV7-8 TGTGCCAGCAGGGGGGACAGGCCTTTTAGCAATCAGCCCCAGCATTTT CASRGDRPFSNQPQHF
TRBJ2-5 NA once TRBV2 TGTGCCAGCAGGGCGGACCAAGAGACCCAGTACTTC CASRADQETQYF
TRBJ2-2 NA once TRBV5-1 TGCGCCAGCAGCTTGGCAACAACGAACACCGGGGAGCTGTTTTTT CASSLATTNTGELFF
TRBJ2-7 TRBD2 once TRBV3-1/TRBV3-2 TGTGCCAGCAGCCAAGAGTCCCCTGGGACTAGCGGGGGCAGCTCCTACGAGCAGTACTTC CASSQESPGTSGGSSYEQYF